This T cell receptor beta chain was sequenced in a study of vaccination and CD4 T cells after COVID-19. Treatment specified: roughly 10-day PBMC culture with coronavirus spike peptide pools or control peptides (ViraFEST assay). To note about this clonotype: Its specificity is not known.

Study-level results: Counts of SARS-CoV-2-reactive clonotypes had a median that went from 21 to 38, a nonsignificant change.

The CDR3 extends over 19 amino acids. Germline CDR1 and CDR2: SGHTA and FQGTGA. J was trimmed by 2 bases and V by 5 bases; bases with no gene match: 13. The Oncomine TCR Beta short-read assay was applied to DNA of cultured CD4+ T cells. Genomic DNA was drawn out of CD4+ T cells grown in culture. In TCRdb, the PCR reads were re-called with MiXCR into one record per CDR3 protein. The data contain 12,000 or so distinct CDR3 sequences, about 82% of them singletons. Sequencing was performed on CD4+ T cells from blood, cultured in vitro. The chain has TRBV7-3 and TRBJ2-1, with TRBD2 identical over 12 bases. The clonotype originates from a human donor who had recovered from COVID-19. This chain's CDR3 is CASSLFLVTSGSPYNEQFF. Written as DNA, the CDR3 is TGTGCCAGCAGCCTATTCCTAGTGACTAGCGGGAGTCCCTACAATGAGCAGTTCTTC.